This T cell receptor beta chain originates from a study of T cell responses to AZD1222 COVID-19 vaccine. Study as a whole: The study pooled second doses at about 4 or about 12 weeks.

Study findings and constraints: Sampled repertoires all dated from after the peak T cell response. It should be noted that donors were predominantly white British and more often female, and clonal diversity was possibly underestimated. Vaccine-associated CD4 TCRs ranged over spike, dominating at 160-218 and 743-854.

Libraries were prepared by immunoSEQ multiplex PCR; TCRdb keeps only in-frame clonotypes and omits some of them. The sample lists over 110,000 clones; approximately 90% were seen once. In this sample, this clone turned up once. Its specificity is unknown. Germline CDR1 and CDR2: LNHDA and SQIVND (reference sequence). This CDR3 is built from 15 residues. The J segment lost 0 bases and the V segment lost 3 bases, leaving 2 bases of the junction unmatched. This material consisted of peripheral blood, taken on day 0 of AZD1222 vaccination. This sequence joins TRBV19 and TRBJ1-5; 7 nucleotides agree with TRBD1. The TCR sequence derives from an adult in good health. The CDR3 protein is CASSMTGYSNQPQHF. The CDR3 bases are TGTGCCAGTAGTATGACAGGGTATAGCAATCAGCCCCAGCATTTT.